The 32 T cell receptor beta chains presented below share a single source sample, sequenced in a study of cytomegalovirus exposure and HLA in healthy donors. Amplification used 60 Vbeta primers and 13 Jbeta primers. Method: immunoSEQ multiplex PCR; TCRdb's copy keeps in-frame clones and lacks some. In the table there are roughly 92,000 clones, roughly 80% of which are singletons. The sequencing input was PBMCs. The receptors here all came from a man between 50 and 59 years old in good health and CMV-seropositive.

The gene calls are TRBV30 and TRBJ1-1, with TRBD1 matching 11 bases. This CDR3 region has 14 residues. Germline CDR1 is GTSNPN and CDR2 is SVGIG (reference sequence). V gave up 6 bases and J gave up 4 bases; unmatched junction bases: 7. The CDR3 spells CACRTGGAGTEAFF. The CDR3 region has the DNA TGTGCCTGTCGGACAGGGGGCGCGGGCACTGAAGCTTTCTTT.

The V gene is TRBV5-1, the J gene TRBJ1-1; 9 bases are shared with TRBD1. The CDR3 consists of 14 residues. In germline, CDR1 is SGHRS, CDR2 YFSETQ. The V gene end was trimmed by 5 bases and the J gene end by 1 base; junction bases not matched to a gene: 3. As DNA, the CDR3 is TGCGCCAGCAGGCTGACAGGGGGGAACACTGAAGCTTTCTTT. Its protein is CASRLTGGNTEAFF.

The CDR3 sequence is CASSDFPGVETQYF. The CDR3 DNA sequence: TGTGCCAGCAGTGATTTCCCGGGAGTAGAGACCCAGTACTTC. The chain carries TRBV2 and TRBJ2-5, with D tentatively TRBD2 (6 bases). The CDR3 sequence is 14 residues long. The germline gives CDR1 SNHLY, CDR2 FYNNEI. V shed 3 bases and J shed 4 bases, with 12 bases lying between them. Full variable domain (outside the CDR3, taken from reference TRBV2 and TRBJ2-5): EPEVTQTPSHQVTQMGQEVILRCVPISNHLYFYWYRQILGQKVEFLVSFYNNEISEKSEIFDDQFSVERPDGSNFTLKIRSTKLEDSAMYFCASSDFPGVETQYFGPGTRLLVL.

The V call is TRBV19, the J call TRBJ1-1, with D possibly TRBD1 on 6 matching bases. This CDR3 has 16 amino acids. CDR1 and CDR2 (germline): LNHDA, SQIVND (reference sequence). Trimming pared 3 bases from V and 1 base from J, leaving 15 bases between. The CDR3 region has the DNA TGTGCCAGTAGTATTAGTTCTGAAGGGGGGAACACTGAAGCTTTCTTT. Protein product: CASSISSEGGNTEAFF.

The gene calls are TRBV27 and TRBJ2-1; TRBD2 matches at 7 bases. This CDR3 has 13 amino acids. The V gene end was trimmed by 3 bases and the J gene end by 7 bases; junction bases not matched to a gene: 3. In germline, CDR1 is MNHEY, CDR2 SMNVEV (reference sequence). As DNA, the CDR3 is TGTGCCAGCAGTTTTTATAGCGGGAATGAGCAGTTCTTC. The encoded protein is CASSFYSGNEQFF.

The chain combines TRBV5-8 with TRBJ2-7, with 8 positions matching TRBD1. The CDR3 is 13 amino acids. Trimming cost V 0 bases and J 5 bases; bases outside gene matches: 1. CDR1 is SGHTS, CDR2 YDEGEE, per germline. The CDR3 sequence is CASSLGRGHEQYF. Written as DNA, the CDR3 is TGTGCCAGCAGCTTGGGCAGGGGGCACGAGCAGTACTTC.

The chain has TRBV5-6 and TRBJ1-2; D is uncertain. The germline CDR1 and CDR2 sequences are SGHDT and YYEEEE. There are 14 residues in the CDR3. V was shortened by 4 bases and J by 3 bases, with 13 bases between the two germline ends. The CDR3 region is CASSLGPKDYGYTF. The CDR3 coding sequence is TGTGCCAGCAGCCTAGGCCCGAAGGACTATGGCTACACCTTC.

For the CDR3, the DNA is TGTGTCAGAAGCTTAGCGCCTTCTTCGGGAGGTGGCCCCGGGGAGCTGTTTTTT. It encodes CVRSLAPSSGGGPGELFF. The chain combines TRBV7-5 with TRBJ2-2; the D call of TRBD2 is as the table states it, not checked on the DNA. TRBV7-5 is classified as a pseudogene. This CDR3 is built from 18 residues.

This chain links TRBV11-3 with TRBJ2-7; possible D gene TRBD2, 6 bases. The CDR3 consists of 14 residues. The germline V gene has CDR1 SGHNT and CDR2 YENEEA. V was clipped by 1 base and J by 7 bases, with 14 bases between them. CDR3 sequence reads: CASSLGRPGEEQYF. The CDR3 DNA reads TGTGCCAGCAGCTTAGGCCGTCCGGGGGAAGAGCAGTACTTC. Supplemented by reference TRBV11-3 and TRBJ2-7, the full variable domain reads EAGVVQSPRYKIIEKKQPVAFWCNPISGHNTLYWYLQNLGQGPELLIRYENEEAVDDSQLPKDRFSAERLKGVDSTLKIQPAELGDSAVYLCASSLGRPGEEQYFGPGTRLTVT.

J is TRBJ2-1 and V is TRBV5-1, with TRBD2 identical over 9 bases. Per the germline V gene, CDR1 is SGHRS and CDR2 is YFSETQ. This CDR3 region has 15 residues. Trimming cost V 3 bases and J 8 bases; bases outside gene matches: 9. Written as DNA, the CDR3 is TGCGCCAGCAGCTCAGCGGGAGGCCTGCCTGATGAGCAGTTCTTC. This gives the protein CASSSAGGLPDEQFF. The whole variable domain, remainder taken from reference TRBV5-1 and TRBJ2-1, is KAGVTQTPRYLIKTRGQQVTLSCSPISGHRSVSWYQQTPGQGLQFLFEYFSETQRNKGNFPGRFSGRQFSNSRSEMNVSTLELGDSALYLCASSSAGGLPDEQFFGPGTRLTVL.

V gene TRBV19 combines with J gene TRBJ2-1; tentative D call: TRBD2 (5 bases). Trimming cost V 1 base and J 1 base, with 11 bases left between them. CDR1 and CDR2 (germline): LNHDA, SQIVND (reference sequence). This CDR3 region has 16 residues. CDR3 amino acids: CASSIVGGRSYNEQFF. The CDR3 bases are TGTGCCAGTAGTATAGTTGGCGGGCGGTCCTACAATGAGCAGTTCTTC.

The CDR3 DNA sequence: TGCGCCAGCAGTCAATCGGGGCAGAAGACTGAAGCTTTCTTT. Its protein is CASSQSGQKTEAFF. The rearrangement joins TRBV23-1 to TRBJ1-1, with D possibly matching TRBD1 (5 bases). TRBV23-1 has ORF status, its function being uncertain. V lost 0 bases to trimming and J lost 5 bases, with 10 bases between them. This CDR3 has 14 residues.

This chain links TRBV18 with TRBJ2-7; 10 bases match TRBD1. The J segment lost 2 bases and the V segment lost 2 bases, leaving 0 bases of the junction unmatched. Germline CDR1 and CDR2: KGHSH and LQKENI. This CDR3 spans 14 amino acids. The CDR3 is CASSPGQGAYEQYF. DNA for the CDR3: TGTGCCAGCTCACCAGGACAGGGGGCCTACGAGCAGTACTTC.

V usage is TRBV7-2 and J usage is TRBJ1-2, with 9 positions matching TRBD1. With 3 bases clipped from V and 4 bases from J, the junction kept 9 bases outside the gene matches. The CDR3 is made up of 16 amino acids. Germline V lookup: CDR1 SGHTA, CDR2 FQGNSA. Here the CDR3 reads CASSFVSQGAGYGYTF. The CDR3 region has the DNA TGTGCCAGCAGCTTTGTTTCACAGGGGGCGGGCTATGGCTACACCTTC.

The chain recombines TRBV7-3 with TRBJ2-5; weak D call: TRBD1 (6 bases). The CDR3 runs to 16 residues. Trimming took off 1 base at V and 5 bases at J, with 17 bases between the two ends. Germline V gene data show CDR1 as SGHTA and CDR2 as FQGTGA. The CDR3 DNA is TGTGCCAGCAGCTTAATGGGCTCGACAGGTGCGGAGACCCAGTACTTC. Translation gives CASSLMGSTGAETQYF.

The sample holds a few counts of this clone. The V gene is TRBV10-2, the J gene TRBJ1-6; no definite D call. The CDR3 covers 13 residues. V lost 0 bases, J lost 8 bases, and 5 bases lay in between. CDR1 and CDR2 (germline): WSHSY, SAAADI. As DNA, the CDR3 is TGCGCCAGCAGTGAGTCTCGGTATTCACCCCTCCACTTT. Its translation is CASSESRYSPLHF.

The chain links TRBV5-3 to TRBJ1-4; 7 nucleotides agree with TRBD1. TRBV5-3 is given ORF status, its function remaining uncertain. The CDR3 sequence is 16 residues long. With 4 bases clipped from V and 0 bases from J, the junction kept 6 bases outside the gene matches. This CDR3 reads CARSVVDRATNEKLFF. The CDR3 nucleotides are TGTGCCAGAAGCGTAGTAGACAGGGCAACTAATGAAAAACTGTTTTTT.

This rearrangement joins TRBV5-8 to TRBJ2-7; possible D gene TRBD1, 6 bases. CDR3 length: 16 amino acids. Trimming shortened V by 3 bases and J by 0 bases, and 16 bases separated the two germline ends. From germline, CDR1 is SGHTS and CDR2 YDEGEE. CDR3 nucleotide sequence: TGTGCCAGCAGCTGGTGGACAGTGAGTAGCTCCTACGAGCAGTACTTC. Translating it yields CASSWWTVSSSYEQYF. The full variable domain, with the rest looked up from reference TRBV5-8 and TRBJ2-7, is EAGVTQSPTHLIKTRGQQATLRCSPISGHTSVYWYQQALGLGLQFLLWYDEGEERNRGNFPPRFSGRQFPNYSSELNVNALELEDSALYLCASSWWTVSSSYEQYFGPGTRLTVT.

The chain uses TRBV14 and TRBJ2-1, with TRBD2 as a possible D gene (7 bases). CDR1 SGHDN and CDR2 FVKESK come from the germline V gene. The CDR3 has 14 amino acids. Trimming pared 4 bases from V and 4 bases from J, leaving 11 bases between. The CDR3 bases are TGTGCCAGCAGCCCGCGGGGGCCATACAATGAGCAGTTCTTC. Translated: CASSPRGPYNEQFF.

The CDR3 DNA is TGTGCCAGTACGGGACAGGGGTACGAGCAGTACTTC. Its translation is CASTGQGYEQYF. This chain connects TRBV19 to TRBJ2-7; the match to TRBD1 covers 10 bases. This CDR3 spans 12 amino acids. Germline V gene lookup returns CDR1 LNHDA and CDR2 SQIVND (reference sequence). The V gene end was trimmed by 7 bases and the J gene end by 4 bases; junction bases not matched to a gene: 1.

This chain connects TRBV5-1 to TRBJ2-1; 9 bases map to TRBD1. V trimming: 0 bases; J trimming: 6 bases; junction bases outside the gene matches: 4. CDR1 is SGHRS and CDR2 is YFSETQ in the germline V gene. This CDR3 is 15 amino acids long. The CDR3 spells CASSLGGQGPNEQFF. CDR3 nucleotide sequence: TGCGCCAGCAGCTTGGGGGGACAGGGCCCCAATGAGCAGTTCTTC.

This clone has a handful of counts. The J gene is TRBJ1-4, the V gene TRBV11-2; D may be TRBD1 (6 bases). Germline CDR1 and CDR2: SGHAT and FQNNGV. This CDR3 has 15 amino acids. V lost 7 bases and J 0 bases, leaving 12 bases between the germline ends. CDR3 DNA sequence: TGTGCCAGCACAGAACAGGGTGCAACTAATGAAAAACTGTTTTTT. This translates into CASTEQGATNEKLFF.

This clone was detected only a few times. The CDR3 coding sequence is TGTGCCAGCAGCCTCGACAGGGGAATGTACAATGAGCAGTTCTTC. Protein sequence: CASSLDRGMYNEQFF. V and J are TRBV7-2 and TRBJ2-1; 8 bases agree with TRBD1. Trimming at V came to 5 bases and at J to 4 bases, leaving 7 bases not matched to a gene. Germline V gene sequence: CDR1 SGHTA, CDR2 FQGNSA. The CDR3 consists of 15 residues.

This clone appeared once. The rearrangement uses TRBV30 and TRBJ2-5; D possibly corresponds to TRBD2 (6 bases). The J call may be wrong; the DNA end is better matched by TRBJ2-7. Germline V lookup: CDR1 GTSNPN, CDR2 SVGIG (reference sequence). The CDR3 covers 17 residues. CDR3 sequence: CAWSSLGRGPTYYEQYF. The CDR3 DNA reads TGTGCCTGGAGTTCCCTAGGGCGGGGACCCACCTACTACGAGCAGTACTTC.

The CDR3 DNA sequence: TGCGCCAGCAGCGCGGTGAGGGGGAATGAGCAGTTCTTC. Translation gives CASSAVRGNEQFF. The chain combines TRBV5-1 with TRBJ2-1, with a tentative D call TRBD1 (6 bases). The CDR3 contains 13 residues. V gave up 4 bases and J gave up 7 bases, with 12 bases separating them. Germline lookup yields CDR1 SGHRS and CDR2 YFSETQ.

The V gene is TRBV19, the J gene TRBJ2-7; 10 positions agree with TRBD1. Germline V CDR1 and CDR2: LNHDA, SQIVND (reference sequence). J lost 2 bases, V lost 4 bases, and 11 bases had no gene match. The CDR3 has 17 amino acids. Here the CDR3 DNA reads TGTGCCAGTAGTACCCTAGAGGGACAGGGGAGCGCCTACGAGCAGTACTTC. Translated, it gives CASSTLEGQGSAYEQYF.

The rearrangement uses TRBV4-1 and TRBJ1-5; D unresolved. Germline values: CDR1 MGHRA, CDR2 YSYEKL. The CDR3 length is 16 residues. The ends were cut back, 0 bases at V and 3 bases at J, with 12 bases in the middle. CDR3 protein: CASSQDLIRVNQPQHF. The DNA of the CDR3 is TGCGCCAGCAGCCAAGATCTAATACGGGTCAATCAGCCCCAGCATTTT.

The chain is built from TRBV2 and TRBJ2-3; D might be TRBD1 (5 bases). V dropped 6 bases and J dropped 4 bases, with 14 bases sitting between them. The CDR3 sequence is 14 residues long. In germline, CDR1 is SNHLY, CDR2 FYNNEI. This CDR3 is CASSLTPTADTQYF. In nucleotides, the CDR3 is TGTGCCAGCAGCCTCACGCCGACAGCAGATACGCAGTATTTT.

The J gene is TRBJ2-7, the V gene TRBV11-2, with D tentatively TRBD1 (6 bases). Trimming removed 3 bases from V and 9 bases from J, with 18 bases in between. The CDR3 runs 14 residues. Germline V lookup: CDR1 SGHAT, CDR2 FQNNGV. DNA for the CDR3: TGTGCCAGCAGCTTGGGGGCCGTACAACGGGGGCAGTACTTC. Its translation: CASSLGAVQRGQYF.

The chain links TRBV30 to TRBJ2-7, with a weak D call TRBD1 (5 bases). This CDR3 contains 13 residues. Germline V gene sequence: CDR1 GTSNPN, CDR2 SVGIG (reference sequence). The germline V and J ends were trimmed by 0 bases and 2 bases, with 8 bases remaining between them. CDR3 sequence reads: CAWSVAGTYEQYF. DNA of the CDR3: TGTGCCTGGAGTGTCGCAGGGACCTACGAGCAGTACTTC.

The chain has TRBV5-5 and TRBJ1-5; D is undetermined. V gave up 0 bases and J gave up 5 bases, with 6 bases separating them. CDR1 and CDR2 from the germline V gene are SGHKS and YYEKEE (reference sequence). There are 13 residues in the CDR3. The CDR3 bases are TGTGCCAGCAGCTTGGCAGTACATCAGCCCCAGCATTTT. It translates to CASSLAVHQPQHF.

The J gene is TRBJ2-4, the V gene TRBV27; 7 nucleotides align to TRBD1. Germline lookup yields CDR1 MNHEY and CDR2 SMNVEV (reference sequence). The CDR3 totals 20 residues. V shed 6 bases, J shed 0 bases, and the junction held 20 bases outside the gene matches. CDR3 in amino acids: CASSHGPPGQTSVAKNIQYF. In nucleotides, the CDR3 is TGTGCCAGCAGCCACGGGCCGCCGGGACAGACATCGGTAGCCAAAAACATTCAGTACTTC.